One sample yielded the 17 T cell receptor beta chains listed below, sequenced in a study of T cell responses to AZD1222 COVID-19 vaccine. Using immunoSEQ multiplex PCR, the repertoire was profiled, and TCRdb retains in-frame clones only, with some absent. This sample has about 94,000 clones; 85% occur once, and the top ten carry roughly 4.5%. Specimen: peripheral blood, collected 28 days after the second AZD1222 dose. The receptors derive from an adult who received the AZD1222 COVID-19 vaccine.

The chain has TRBV12-5 and TRBJ1-1; no definite D call. CDR3 length: 14 residues. The V end lost 2 bases, the J end lost 7 bases, and 14 bases lay between the germline ends. Per germline, CDR1 LGHNT and CDR2 FRNRAP. CDR3 DNA sequence: TGTGCTAGTGGTTTGATTGGCTCAGGAGATGAAGCTTTCTTT. This codes for CASGLIGSGDEAFF.

CDR3 protein: CASSPWTSMNTEAFF. In DNA form, the CDR3 reads TGTGCCAGCAGCCCTTGGACAAGCATGAACACTGAAGCTTTCTTT. The chain employs TRBV7-2 and TRBJ1-1; maybe TRBD1 (5 bases). Deletions cut 5 bases from V and 0 bases from J, with 13 bases between. The CDR3 contains 15 residues. In germline, CDR1 is SGHTA, CDR2 FQGNSA.

This clone was detected many times. V and J are TRBV9 and TRBJ2-2, with 10 positions matching TRBD2. Germline V lookup: CDR1 SGDLS, CDR2 YYNGEE. Trimming at V came to 4 bases and at J to 4 bases, leaving 7 bases not matched to a gene. The CDR3 runs 16 residues. CDR3 sequence reads: CASSFTGTSATGELFF. As DNA, the CDR3 is TGTGCCAGCAGCTTTACCGGGACTAGCGCCACCGGGGAGCTGTTTTTT.

This chain links TRBV5-5 with TRBJ1-4; D is undetermined. With 3 bases removed from V and 3 bases from J, the gap between germline ends came to 12 bases. Germline CDR1 is SGHKS and CDR2 is YYEKEE (reference sequence). This CDR3 has 15 amino acids. CDR3 DNA sequence: TGTGCCAGCAGCTGGGGTCCTCCCCCTAATGAAAAACTGTTTTTT. It yields the protein CASSWGPPPNEKLFF.

The chain recombines TRBV11-3 with TRBJ2-1; 7 bases align to TRBD1. The junction had 5 bases not matched to a gene; V was cut back by 1 base and J by 2 bases. This CDR3 comprises 16 residues. Germline CDR1 and CDR2: SGHNT and YENEEA. This CDR3 is CASSLGGDRAYNEQFF. In nucleotides, the CDR3 is TGTGCCAGCAGCTTAGGGGGCGACAGGGCCTACAATGAGCAGTTCTTC. The variable domain in full, with the rest retrieved from reference TRBV11-3 and TRBJ2-1, is EAGVVQSPRYKIIEKKQPVAFWCNPISGHNTLYWYLQNLGQGPELLIRYENEEAVDDSQLPKDRFSAERLKGVDSTLKIQPAELGDSAVYLCASSLGGDRAYNEQFFGPGTRLTVL.

The chain uses TRBV28 and TRBJ2-7; TRBD1 matches 9 bases. This CDR3 region has 15 residues. The V and J ends lost 10 bases and 6 bases, in that order; junction bases with no gene match: 16. Per the germline V gene, CDR1 is MDHEN and CDR2 is SYDVKM. The DNA for the CDR3 is TGTGCCACGTCAGCTGAGGGGACAGGGTCTTTCGAGCAGTACTTC. It translates to CATSAEGTGSFEQYF.

This chain connects TRBV4-1 to TRBJ2-2; perhaps TRBD2 as D (5 bases). This CDR3 is built from 15 residues. The V and J ends lost 0 bases and 4 bases respectively, with 9 bases between them. CDR1 MGHRA and CDR2 YSYEKL come from the germline V gene. The CDR3 DNA follows: TGCGCCAGCAGCCAAGAAGGACTTTTCACCGGGGAGCTGTTTTTT. Protein product: CASSQEGLFTGELFF.

CDR3 in DNA: TGTGCCAGCAGCTCAAAGGGACAGGGATCACCCCTCCACTTT. It codes for CASSSKGQGSPLHF. The chain combines TRBV7-9 with TRBJ1-6; 9 positions match TRBD1. The CDR3 is 14 amino acids. Germline assignment: CDR1 SEHNR and CDR2 FQNEAQ (reference sequence). The trim removed 4 bases at V and 10 bases at J, leaving 5 bases unmatched. Full variable domain (remainder filled in from reference TRBV7-9 and TRBJ1-6): DTGVSQNPRHKITKRGQNVTFRCDPISEHNRLYWYRQTLGQGPEFLTYFQNEAQLEKSRLLSDRFSAERPKGSFSTLEIQRTEQGDSAMYLCASSSKGQGSPLHFGNGTRLTVT.

J is TRBJ2-3 and V is TRBV19; the D is unclear. Germline V gives CDR1 LNHDA, CDR2 SQIVND (reference sequence). This CDR3 is 13 amino acids long. Trimming took off 6 bases at V and 0 bases at J, with 7 bases between the two ends. CDR3 sequence: CASSLSSTDTQYF. The CDR3 bases are TGTGCCAGTAGCCTTTCTAGCACAGATACGCAGTATTTT.

The chain is built from TRBV5-4 and TRBJ1-2, with 9 bases that match TRBD1. The germline V gene encodes CDR1 SGHNT and CDR2 YYREEE (reference sequence). The CDR3 loop spans 17 amino acids. V lost 4 bases and J lost 5; bases outside the gene matches: 15. The CDR3 DNA reads as TGTGCCAGCAGCCCCGGGACAGGGATTGGAGTGGGATATGGCTACACCTTC. Amino acids: CASSPGTGIGVGYGYTF.

This clone was recorded at least ten times. The chain employs TRBV19 and TRBJ1-5; 8 nucleotides line up with TRBD1. The length of the CDR3 is 13 residues. Germline assignment: CDR1 LNHDA and CDR2 SQIVND (reference sequence). V lost 7 bases, J lost 6 bases, and 5 bases stayed unmatched. The CDR3: CASKFQGAQPQHF. CDR3 in DNA: TGTGCCAGTAAGTTCCAGGGGGCTCAGCCCCAGCATTTT.

This sequence joins TRBV4-1 and TRBJ1-5, with no clear D. The CDR3 sequence is 15 residues long. The V end was cut by 2 bases, the J end by 0 bases, with 8 bases between. Germline V gene data show CDR1 as MGHRA and CDR2 as YSYEKL. CDR3 residues: CASSQLVYSNQPQHF. The DNA of the CDR3 is TGCGCCAGCAGCCAACTTGTCTATAGCAATCAGCCCCAGCATTTT.

This chain links TRBV28 with TRBJ2-5; the match to TRBD1 covers 12 bases. This CDR3 is 17 amino acids long. Per germline, CDR1 MDHEN and CDR2 SYDVKM. The V gene end was trimmed by 4 bases and the J gene end by 4 bases; junction bases not matched to a gene: 10. The CDR3 region is CASSSPGTGGAGETQYF. DNA for the CDR3: TGTGCCAGCAGTTCACCCGGGACAGGGGGCGCAGGAGAGACCCAGTACTTC.

This sequence joins TRBV11-3 and TRBJ2-5, with 9 nucleotides matching TRBD2. The J segment lost 2 bases and the V segment lost 1 base, leaving 5 bases of the junction unmatched. The CDR3 covers 16 residues. Germline CDR1 and CDR2: SGHNT and YENEEA. The CDR3 is CASSLVIAGEQETQYF. The CDR3 coding sequence is TGTGCCAGCAGCTTAGTAATAGCGGGGGAACAAGAGACCCAGTACTTC. Full variable domain (outside the CDR3, taken from reference TRBV11-3 and TRBJ2-5): EAGVVQSPRYKIIEKKQPVAFWCNPISGHNTLYWYLQNLGQGPELLIRYENEEAVDDSQLPKDRFSAERLKGVDSTLKIQPAELGDSAVYLCASSLVIAGEQETQYFGPGTRLLVL.

The chain combines TRBV6-5 with TRBJ2-7, with TRBD2 matching over 10 bases. The CDR3 sequence is 14 residues long. With 6 bases clipped from V and 6 bases from J, the junction kept 8 bases outside the gene matches. CDR1 and CDR2 (germline): MNHEY, SVGAGI. The CDR3 bases are TGTGCCAGCAGGGACCTAGCGGGAGTCCGCGAGCAGTACTTC. Its protein is CASRDLAGVREQYF.

CDR3 DNA: TGTGCCAGCTCACCAGGGACTAGCGGGAGTGTGCGGGAGACCCAGTACTTC. Amino acids: CASSPGTSGSVRETQYF. The chain carries TRBV18 and TRBJ2-5; 14 bases line up with TRBD2. The germline V gene has CDR1 KGHSH and CDR2 LQKENI. The CDR3 is 17 residues long. With 2 bases clipped from V and 5 bases from J, the junction kept 7 bases outside the gene matches.

The rearrangement joins TRBV7-9 to TRBJ2-2, with D possibly TRBD2 on 6 matching bases. V dropped 1 base and J dropped 4 bases, with 13 bases sitting between them. Germline V lookup: CDR1 SEHNR, CDR2 FQNEAQ (reference sequence). The CDR3 is 16 amino acids. CDR3 nucleotide sequence: TGTGCCAGCAGCTTAGAAGTGGGGGGAATCACCGGGGAGCTGTTTTTT. Translating it yields CASSLEVGGITGELFF.